Listed below are T cell receptor beta chains from one sample, sequenced in a study of post-analysis software for immune sequencing data. Via MiXCR, TCRdb re-called the PCR reads, giving one row per CDR3 protein. This sample carries approximately 260,000 distinct CDR3 sequences, 30% to 45% of them seen once, and the ten largest clones take around 5.2%. The sequenced sample consisted of blood. The receptor set was obtained from a girl between 5 and 17 years old with multiple sclerosis. CDR3s include the opening cysteine and the closing phenylalanine or tryptophan. A D gene is named only where the DNA matches it firmly. Size tells how often a clone was seen (once, few, many) or the class of an expanded clone, and some rows leave it out.

>-|many|TRBV27|14|TRBJ2-3
TGTACCAGCAGTTTTTCCCCCGTCCGAGATACGCAGTATTTT
CTSSFSPVRDTQYF
>TRBD2|many|TRBV14|14|TRBJ2-3
TGTGCCAGCAGCCAGGAGACTAGCTCAGATACGCAGTATTTT
CASSQETSSDTQYF
>TRBD2|-|TRBV7-9|17|TRBJ2-6
TGTGCCAGCAGCCCCACGGGGGGGAGGTCTGGGGCCAACGTCCTGACTTTC
CASSPTGGRSGANVLTF
>TRBD2|-|TRBV20-1|15|TRBJ2-1
TGCAGTGCTACCGGGGGGGAGAGCTCCTGCAATGAGCAGTTCTTC
CSATGGESSCNEQFF
>-|-|TRBV7-9|14|TRBJ2-1
TGTGCCAGCTCCGGGGGAGGTTCAAACAATGAGCAGTTCTTC
CASSGGGSNNEQFF
>TRBD1|few|TRBV12-3/TRBV12-4|15|TRBJ2-3
TGTGCCAGCAGTTCCGTTGGACAGGGTACAGATACGCAGTATTTT
CASSSVGQGTDTQYF
>-|few|TRBV6-2/TRBV6-3|14|TRBJ2-2
TGTGCCAGCAGTTACTCCAGGGCGAACGGGGAGCTGTTTTTT
CASSYSRANGELFF
>-|-|TRBV20-1|14|TRBJ1-1
TGCAGTGCGAGTACCGGACGCCAGAACACTGAAGCTTTCTTT
CSASTGRQNTEAFF
>-|-|TRBV7-9|18|TRBJ2-2
TGTGCCAGCAGCTTTCCTAGGGCGGTCTCCGAGAACACCGGGGAGCTGTTTTTT
CASSFPRAVSENTGELFF
>-|few|TRBV12-5|18|TRBJ2-1
TGTGCTAGTGGTTTGTCCCAGGGGAGTAGCAAGGGATACAATGAGCAGTTCTTC
CASGLSQGSSKGYNEQFF
>-|once|TRBV12-3/TRBV12-4|13|TRBJ2-3
TGTGCCAGCAGGGGCGTGGGCACAGATACGCAGTATTTT
CASRGVGTDTQYF
>-|-|TRBV11-2|14|TRBJ2-7
TGTGCCAGCAGCCTCGAACGGGCGATCTACGAGCAGTACTTC
CASSLERAIYEQYF
>TRBD1|few|TRBV7-2|15|TRBJ2-1
TGTGCCAGCAGCCTCCGGGACAGGGACAGGAATGAGCAGTTCTTC
CASSLRDRDRNEQFF
>TRBD2|many|TRBV11-1|15|TRBJ2-1
TGTGCCAGCAGTTCTCGGACTAGCGGCAGCAATGAGCAGTTCTTC
CASSSRTSGSNEQFF
>TRBD1|-|TRBV9|13|TRBJ1-5
TGTGCCAGCAGCCCCAGGGGGCGCGGGTCCCGGCATTTT
CASSPRGRGSRHF